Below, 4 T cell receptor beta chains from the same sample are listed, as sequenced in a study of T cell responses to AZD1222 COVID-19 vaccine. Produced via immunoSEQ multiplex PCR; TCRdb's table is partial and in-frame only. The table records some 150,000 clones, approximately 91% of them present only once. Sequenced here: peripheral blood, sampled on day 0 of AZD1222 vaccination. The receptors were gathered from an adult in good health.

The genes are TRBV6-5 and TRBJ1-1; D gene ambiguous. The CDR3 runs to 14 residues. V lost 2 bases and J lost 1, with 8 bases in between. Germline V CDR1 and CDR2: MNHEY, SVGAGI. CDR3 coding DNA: TGTGCCAGCAGTTACGACATCGAGAACACTGAAGCTTTCTTT. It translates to CASSYDIENTEAFF.

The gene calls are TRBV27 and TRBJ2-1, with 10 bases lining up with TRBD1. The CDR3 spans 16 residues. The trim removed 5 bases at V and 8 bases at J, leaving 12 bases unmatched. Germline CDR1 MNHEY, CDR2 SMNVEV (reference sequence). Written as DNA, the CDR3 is TGTGCCAGCAGTCTCCCCCGGACAGGGGGTTTCTATGAGCAGTTCTTC. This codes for CASSLPRTGGFYEQFF.

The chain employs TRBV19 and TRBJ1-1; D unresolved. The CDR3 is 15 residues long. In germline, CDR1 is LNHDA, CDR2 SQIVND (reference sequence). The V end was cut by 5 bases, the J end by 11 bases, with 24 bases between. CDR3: CASSPMSTGKESAFF. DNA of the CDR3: TGTGCCAGTAGTCCAATGTCGACGGGTAAGGAATCGGCTTTCTTT.

In DNA form, the CDR3 reads TGTGCCAGCAGTTACTCCGGGACAGGGGGCGAGCAGTACTTC. Translated: CASSYSGTGGEQYF. The V and J genes are TRBV6-6 and TRBJ2-7, with 11 bases that match TRBD1. The CDR3 extends over 14 amino acids. Losses at the gene ends were 0 bases for V and 6 bases for J; bases not matched to a gene: 1. Per germline, CDR1 MNHNY and CDR2 SVGAGI (reference sequence).